This T cell receptor (beta chain) stems from a study of blood T cell repertoires in COVID-19. Study-level information: PBMCs, B-cell-depleted T cells, or T cells provided the cDNA or gDNA that made up the material.

Original analysis: Reference gene primer amplification gave nucleated cell count estimates. Some clones are missing from TCRdb's copy, which holds only in-frame ones; the method was immunoSEQ multiplex PCR. D and trimming come from the DNA, and the V and J calls and clone size come from that table. The repertoire includes 55,000 to 80,000 clones, more than 75% of them detected once, and less than 15% sits in the top ten. Trimming removed 5 bases from V and 0 bases from J; junction bases left unmatched: 3. There are 15 residues in the CDR3. Germline-derived CDR1 and CDR2 are SNHLY and FYNNEI. The rearrangement joins TRBV2 to TRBJ1-4; TRBD1 agrees at 7 bases. Specimen: peripheral blood. The receptor comes from a human donor in a cohort sampled during active COVID-19. The CDR3 nucleotides read TGTGCCAGCAGTCCCCAGGGGGCAACTAATGAAAAACTGTTTTTT. Translating it yields CASSPQGATNEKLFF.